The 5 T cell receptor beta chains reported below all come from one sample, sequenced in a study of shared clonotypes between healthy human individuals. Method: immunoSEQ multiplex PCR; TCRdb's copy keeps in-frame clones and lacks some. The table records about 470,000 clones, around 79% of them present only once. The sample taken for sequencing was PBMCs. Receptors originate from a woman aged 35 to 49 in good health. Some clones in this sample may be carry-over from other donors' samples.

V gene TRBV28 combines with J gene TRBJ2-7, with D perhaps matching TRBD2 (6 bases). Germline V lookup: CDR1 MDHEN, CDR2 SYDVKM. This CDR3 has 14 amino acids. Trimming took off 5 bases at V and 0 bases at J, with 11 bases between the two ends. The CDR3 region has the DNA TGTGCCAGCAGTCCCGGAGGGTTCTCCTACGAGCAGTACTTC. Residues: CASSPGGFSYEQYF. Together with reference TRBV28 and TRBJ2-7, the CDR3 gives the full variable domain: DVKVTQSSRYLVKRTGEKVFLECVQDMDHENMFWYRQDPGLGLRLIYFSYDVKMKEKGDIPEGYSVSREKKERFSLILESASTNQTSMYLCASSPGGFSYEQYFGPGTRLTVT.

The CDR3 region is CAISPGGNTEAFF. CDR3 in DNA: TGTGCCATCAGCCCGGGGGGTAACACTGAAGCTTTCTTT. V and J are TRBV10-3 and TRBJ1-1; TRBD1 might be the D (5 bases). Trimming left V 6 bases short and J 2 bases short, with 10 bases between. CDR1 is ENHRY, CDR2 SYGVKD, per germline. The length of the CDR3 is 13 residues.

This chain connects TRBV19 to TRBJ2-5; D is uncertain. The germline V gene encodes CDR1 LNHDA and CDR2 SQIVND (reference sequence). The V gene lost 3 bases and the J gene lost 3 bases, with 17 bases spanning the gap. The CDR3 is 16 residues long. CDR3 in DNA: TGTGCCAGTAGTATGCGAGTGGGTGCAAGGGAAGAGACCCAGTACTTC. It yields the protein CASSMRVGAREETQYF.

The chain is built from TRBV28 and TRBJ1-5; D uncertain. V lost 4 bases, J lost 1 base, and 11 bases lay in between. The CDR3 is made up of 15 amino acids. The V gene's germline CDR1 is MDHEN and CDR2 SYDVKM. This CDR3 reads CASSSVSGSNQPQHF. The DNA for the CDR3 is TGTGCCAGCAGTTCAGTCTCAGGCAGCAATCAGCCCCAGCATTTT.

The rearrangement links TRBV6-5 to TRBJ1-2; 10 nucleotides match TRBD1. The CDR3 is made up of 16 amino acids. The ends lost 2 bases at V and 4 bases at J; junction bases unmatched: 7. CDR1 is MNHEY and CDR2 is SVGAGI in the germline V gene. The CDR3 DNA sequence: TGTGCCAGCAGTTACCCCGAGGGACAGGGGTCCTATGGCTACACCTTC. Its translation: CASSYPEGQGSYGYTF.